The rows below give T cell receptor beta chains drawn from one sample of a study of blood T cell repertoires in COVID-19. Sequencing was performed with immunoSEQ multiplex PCR; in TCRdb, only in-frame clones are kept and a portion is missing. The sample gives roughly 90,000 clones, about 80% of which show up once; around a tenth is in the top ten. Source material: peripheral blood. The receptors here all came from a woman in her sixties or seventies with acute or convalescent COVID-19. Both conserved end residues are part of each CDR3. D genes are given only for firm matches. Expanded clones get a size class; other rows say once, few or many, or leave the size out.

j_gene	v_gene	abundance	d_gene	CDR3aa	CDR3nt
TRBJ1-1	TRBV6-5	-	TRBD1	CASSYAGGATEAFF	TGTGCCAGCAGTTACGCAGGGGGAGCCACTGAAGCTTTCTTT
TRBJ2-5	TRBV5-1	-	TRBD2	CASSLIGQLAGVLETQYF	TGCGCCAGCAGCTTGATCGGCCAACTAGCGGGAGTCCTGGAGACCCAGTACTTC
TRBJ2-1	TRBV5-4	-	TRBD2	CASSLDGLAGDEQFF	TGTGCCAGCAGCTTAGACGGACTAGCGGGAGATGAGCAGTTCTTC
TRBJ1-1	TRBV2	-	-	CASRRQETLNTEAFF	TGTGCCAGCAGAAGACAGGAGACGTTGAACACTGAAGCTTTCTTT
TRBJ2-2	TRBV27	-	-	CASSPLTGYSNTGELFF	TGTGCCAGCAGTCCCCTAACAGGGTATTCGAACACCGGGGAGCTGTTTTTT
TRBJ1-1	TRBV5-1	-	-	CASSLLGVNTEAFF	TGCGCCAGCAGCTTGTTAGGAGTGAACACTGAAGCTTTCTTT
TRBJ1-2	TRBV6-6	-	TRBD1	CASSQNPGQASLNYGYTF	TGTGCCAGCAGTCAAAATCCGGGACAGGCTTCGTTAAACTATGGCTACACCTTC
TRBJ1-2	TRBV9	-	-	CASSPRARDFNYGYTF	TGTGCCAGCAGCCCTCGAGCCAGGGATTTTAACTATGGCTACACCTTC
TRBJ2-3	TRBV30	few	TRBD2	CAGGRENTDTQYF	TGTGCTGGTGGGCGGGAGAACACAGATACGCAGTATTTT
TRBJ1-3	TRBV5-1	-	-	CASRPGWSGNTIYF	TGCGCCAGCAGGCCAGGGTGGTCGGGAAACACCATATATTTT
TRBJ1-1	TRBV7-3	-	-	CASSPGGEGGTEAFF	TGTGCCAGCAGCCCAGGAGGGGAGGGGGGCACTGAAGCTTTCTTT
TRBJ1-2	TRBV9	-	TRBD1	CASSVETGGNYGYTF	TGTGCCAGCAGCGTAGAGACAGGGGGTAACTATGGCTACACCTTC
TRBJ2-7	TRBV29-1	-	TRBD1	CSVEVQGGRLYF	TGCAGCGTTGAAGTACAGGGGGGTAGGCTGTACTTC
TRBJ1-2	TRBV12-3/TRBV12-4	-	-	CASRSHQGDGYTF	TGTGCCAGCAGGTCCCACCAGGGCGATGGCTACACCTTC
TRBJ1-1	TRBV5-3	-	-	CARSLAPGQLNTEAFF	TGTGCCAGAAGCTTGGCCCCGGGACAACTGAACACTGAAGCTTTCTTT
TRBJ1-1	TRBV10-2	-	-	CASSEGGARGTEAFF	TGCGCCAGCAGTGAGGGAGGGGCCAGAGGCACTGAAGCTTTCTTT
TRBJ2-7	TRBV12-3/TRBV12-4	-	-	CASRSTEDYEQYF	TGTGCCAGCAGGTCCACCGAGGACTACGAGCAGTACTTC
TRBJ2-3	TRBV3-1/TRBV3-2	-	TRBD2	CASSDRTSGATDTQYF	TGTGCCAGCAGCGACCGGACTAGCGGGGCCACAGATACGCAGTATTTT
TRBJ1-5	TRBV19	-	TRBD1	CASSSGTGSQPQHF	TGTGCCAGTAGCTCCGGGACAGGCAGTCAGCCCCAGCATTTT
TRBJ1-2	TRBV29-1	-	-	CSVGRGTDYGYTF	TGCAGCGTTGGACGGGGGACCGACTATGGCTACACCTTC
TRBJ1-3	TRBV6-5	few	-	CASSSTGQSGNTIYF	TGTGCCAGCAGTTCCACAGGGCAATCTGGAAACACCATATATTTT
TRBJ1-1	TRBV12-3/TRBV12-4	-	-	CASSPTGNTEAFF	TGTGCCAGCAGCCCGACAGGGAACACTGAAGCTTTCTTT
TRBJ1-2	TRBV6-5	-	TRBD1	CASTRGTGKDYGYTF	TGTGCCAGCACACGGGGGACAGGGAAGGACTATGGCTACACCTTC
TRBJ2-1	TRBV7-3	once	-	CASSLDSPYNEQFF	TGTGCCAGCAGCCTGGACAGCCCTTACAATGAGCAGTTCTTC
TRBJ1-2	TRBV6-5	-	TRBD1	CASKKTGSGYGYTF	TGTGCCAGCAAAAAGACAGGGTCGGGCTATGGCTACACCTTC
TRBJ2-7	TRBV11-2	once	-	CASSLGRYEQYF	TGTGCCAGCAGCTTAGGTCGCTACGAGCAGTACTTC
TRBJ2-5	TRBV2	-	TRBD2	CASTLRLAGGIRETQYF	TGTGCCAGCACCTTACGACTAGCGGGAGGCATACGAGAGACCCAGTACTTC
TRBJ1-4	TRBV6-5	once	TRBD1	CASKGPGGEKLFF	TGTGCCAGCAAAGGGCCAGGGGGGGAAAAACTGTTTTTT
TRBJ1-6	TRBV27	-	-	CASRNNNSPPHF	TGTGCCAGCAGAAACAATAATTCACCCCCCCACTTT
TRBJ1-2	TRBV7-2	-	TRBD1	CASSTPGQGEWNGYTF	TGTGCCAGCAGCACTCCCGGACAGGGGGAATGGAATGGCTACACCTTC
TRBJ2-7	TRBV5-3	-	TRBD1	CARSTPTGTGTSEQYF	TGTGCCAGAAGCACCCCAACCGGGACAGGCACTAGTGAGCAGTACTTC
TRBJ2-7	TRBV6-5	once	-	CASSYGGGRHYEQCF	TGTGCCAGCAGTTACGGGGGGGGCCGCCACTACGAGCAGTGCTTC
TRBJ1-1	TRBV5-4	-	-	CASSLEQMNTEAFF	TGTGCCAGCAGCTTGGAACAGATGAACACTGAAGCTTTCTTT
TRBJ1-6	TRBV19	-	-	CASSIHRDSPLHF	TGTGCCAGTAGTATACACAGGGATTCACCCCTCCACTTT
TRBJ2-2	TRBV19	few	-	CASSIERLAGELFF	TGTGCCAGTAGTATAGAGCGGTTGGCCGGGGAGCTGTTTTTT
TRBJ2-1	TRBV12-3/TRBV12-4	-	TRBD2	CASGGVPYNEQFF	TGTGCCAGCGGGGGGGTCCCGTACAATGAGCAGTTCTTC
TRBJ2-2	TRBV7-9	-	-	CASSPFGGELFF	TGTGCCAGCAGCCCCTTCGGGGGGGAGCTGTTTTTT
TRBJ1-4	TRBV2	-	TRBD1	CASRLDRGLHNEKLFF	TGTGCCAGCAGACTAGACAGGGGCCTACATAATGAAAAACTGTTTTTT
TRBJ2-7	TRBV4-1	once	TRBD2	CASSQEGASGRNEQYF	TGCGCCAGCAGCCAAGAAGGGGCTAGCGGGAGAAACGAGCAGTACTTC
TRBJ2-3	TRBV4-3	-	TRBD2	CASSQDLSGLAGGLDTQYF	TGCGCCAGCAGCCAAGATCTTTCGGGACTAGCGGGGGGCCTAGATACGCAGTATTTT
TRBJ1-3	TRBV9	-	-	CASSPQGSGNTIYF	TGTGCCAGCAGCCCCCAGGGCTCTGGAAACACCATATATTTT
TRBJ2-7	TRBV28	-	TRBD2	CASSLSGSEYF	TGTGCCAGCAGTTTAAGCGGGAGTGAGTACTTC
TRBJ1-6	TRBV6-5	-	-	CASSSQSVNSPLHF	TGTGCCAGCAGCTCACAGTCAGTGAATTCACCCCTCCACTTT
TRBJ1-5	TRBV6-6	-	TRBD1	CASSSSTGVGQPQHF	TGTGCCAGCAGTTCCTCTACAGGGGTCGGTCAGCCCCAGCATTTT
TRBJ1-5	TRBV19	-	-	CASSITGPNQPQHF	TGTGCCAGTAGTATAACAGGGCCAAATCAGCCCCAGCATTTT
TRBJ1-2	TRBV7-2	few	-	CASSPVNYGYTF	TGTGCCAGCAGCCCGGTCAATTATGGCTACACCTTC
TRBJ2-7	TRBV5-4	-	-	CASSLSGYEQYF	TGTGCCAGCAGCTTATCAGGTTACGAGCAGTACTTC
TRBJ2-2	TRBV7-2	-	-	CASSPLVRGELFF	TGTGCCAGCAGCCCCCTAGTGAGGGGGGAGCTGTTTTTT
TRBJ2-2	TRBV11-3	-	TRBD2	CASSLYSGLAGGSTGELFF	TGTGCCAGCAGCTTGTATTCGGGACTAGCGGGAGGATCAACCGGGGAGCTGTTTTTT
TRBJ1-5	TRBV28	-	TRBD1	CASSQGDHSNQPQHF	TGTGCCAGCAGCCAGGGGGACCATAGCAATCAGCCCCAGCATTTT
TRBJ2-1	TRBV9	once	-	CASSVGARGGGYEQFF	TGTGCCAGCAGCGTCGGGGCGCGGGGAGGGGGGTATGAGCAGTTCTTC
TRBJ1-4	TRBV6-2/TRBV6-3	-	-	CASSRTVETNEKLFF	TGTGCCAGCAGCCGTACTGTCGAAACTAATGAAAAACTGTTTTTT